Shown below are 28 T cell receptor beta chains from a single sample sequenced in a study of T cells in Graves' hyperthyroidism and ophthalmopathy. Using RNA transcripts as the source, TCR beta CDR3 regions were amplified. The TCR CDR3 was amplified in a first-round RT-PCR using the HTBI primer set. In TCRdb, the multiplex PCR reads were re-called with MiXCR into one record per CDR3 protein. The table includes 450,000 to 600,000 distinct CDR3 sequences, 20% detected once. The sequencing sample was made of blood. These receptors were taken from a man in his forties or fifties with Graves' ophthalmopathy.

This clonotype showed up many times. This chain uses TRBV15 with TRBJ1-1, with 8 bases identical to TRBD1. The CDR3 has 15 residues. V trimming: 1 base; J trimming: 7 bases; junction bases outside the gene matches: 8. Germline V gene data show CDR1 as LNHNV and CDR2 as YYDKDF (reference sequence). CDR3 nucleotide sequence: TGTGCCACCAGCAGAGTGCGGGGAACAGGGGGTGAAGCTTTCTTT. Its translation: CATSRVRGTGGEAFF.

This clonotype turned up a few times. The CDR3 reads CSFRDTGELFF. The DNA for the CDR3 is TGCAGCTTTAGGGACACCGGGGAGCTGTTTTTT. This sequence joins TRBV29-1 and TRBJ2-2; D call uncertain. In germline, CDR1 is SQVTM, CDR2 ANQGSEA. This CDR3 spans 11 amino acids. Trimming removed 8 bases at V and 3 bases at J, with 7 bases between.

This clonotype was found a few times. The genes are TRBV7-6 and TRBJ2-5; D assignment may be TRBD1 or TRBD2 (5 bases each). Germline V CDR1 and CDR2: SGHVS, FNYEAQ. V lost 5 bases to trimming and J lost 2 bases, with 12 bases between them. The length of the CDR3 is 14 residues. CDR3 bases: TGTGCCAGCAGCATGGGACCGATACAAGAGACCCAGTACTTC. Amino acid sequence: CASSMGPIQETQYF. Based on the CDR3 plus reference TRBV7-6 and TRBJ2-5, the full variable domain is GAGVSQSPRYKVTKRGQDVALRCDPISGHVSLYWYRQALGQGPEFLTYFNYEAQQDKSGLPNDRFSAERPEGSISTLTIQRTEQRDSAMYRCASSMGPIQETQYFGPGTRLLVL.

V is TRBV6-1 and J is TRBJ1-1, with a possible D match to TRBD1 (5 bases). The V gene lost 5 bases and the J gene lost 1 base, with 14 bases spanning the gap. There are 15 residues in the CDR3. The V gene's germline CDR1 is MNHNS and CDR2 SASEGT. CDR3 DNA sequence: TGTGCCAGCAGTCCGGAATCAAGGGGGAACACTGAAGCTTTCTTT. Protein sequence: CASSPESRGNTEAFF.

The chain joins TRBV5-1 to TRBJ2-3; 11 bases fit TRBD1. With 4 bases clipped from V and 2 bases from J, the junction kept 6 bases outside the gene matches. The V gene's germline CDR1 is SGHRS and CDR2 YFSETQ. The CDR3 runs to 16 residues. As DNA, the CDR3 is TGCGCCAGCAGCGGACGGACAGGGGGCTCCACAGATACGCAGTATTTT. Its protein product is CASSGRTGGSTDTQYF.

This clonotype was seen many times. The chain recombines TRBV6-1 with TRBJ2-7; TRBD2 aligns across 8 bases. With V trimmed by 2 bases and J by 4 bases, 7 bases remained unmatched. The CDR3 spans 15 residues. Germline V gene lookup returns CDR1 MNHNS and CDR2 SASEGT. CDR3: CASSESSGIPYEQYF. CDR3 coding DNA: TGTGCCAGCAGTGAAAGTAGCGGGATACCTTACGAGCAGTACTTC.

The chain uses TRBV6-5 and TRBJ1-5, with 12 bases fitting TRBD1. Germline V lookup: CDR1 MNHEY, CDR2 SVGAGI. Trimming took 1 base from V and 6 from J; bases not matched to a gene: 4. The CDR3 runs 16 residues. The CDR3 here is CASSYLGQGASQPQHF. In DNA form, the CDR3 reads TGTGCCAGCAGTTACTTGGGACAGGGGGCAAGTCAGCCCCAGCATTTT.

This clonotype showed up many times. This sequence joins TRBV7-9 and TRBJ2-7; D remains ambiguous. This CDR3 has 13 amino acids. V dropped 5 bases and J dropped 2 bases, with 10 bases sitting between them. CDR1 and CDR2 (germline): SEHNR, FQNEAQ (reference sequence). As DNA, the CDR3 is TGTGCCAGCAGCCCGACTGGAGCCTACGAGCAGTACTTC. It specifies CASSPTGAYEQYF.

This clonotype was detected a few times. The V and J genes are TRBV4-3 and TRBJ1-5; D is unresolved. The V and J ends lost 0 bases and 2 bases respectively, with 17 bases between them. CDR1 and CDR2 (germline): LGHNA, YSLEER. The CDR3 runs to 18 residues. CDR3 region: CASSQDGGHGIGNQPQHF. The CDR3 DNA reads TGCGCCAGCAGCCAAGACGGCGGTCATGGGATTGGCAATCAGCCCCAGCATTTT.

This clonotype appeared a single time. The chain is built from TRBV28 and TRBJ1-5; perhaps TRBD1 as D (5 bases). The CDR3 is 12 amino acids. The V gene lost 8 bases and the J gene lost 3 bases, with 8 bases spanning the gap. Per germline, CDR1 MDHEN and CDR2 SYDVKM. As DNA, the CDR3 is TGTGCCAGCGGGGCAGTCAATCAGCCCCAGCATTTT. This encodes CASGAVNQPQHF.

The chain combines TRBV29-1 with TRBJ2-5; D gene unclear. V was shortened by 7 bases and J by 2 bases, with 11 bases between the two germline ends. The CDR3 extends over 12 amino acids. CDR1 and CDR2 (germline): SQVTM, ANQGSEA. The CDR3 sequence: CSAWTRQETQYF. The CDR3 DNA sequence: TGCAGCGCCTGGACCCGGCAAGAGACCCAGTACTTC.

This clonotype was seen more than once but under ten times. V usage is TRBV10-3 and J usage is TRBJ2-3; D is undetermined. The germline V and J ends were trimmed by 0 bases and 2 bases, with 9 bases remaining between them. Germline V CDR1 and CDR2: ENHRY, SYGVKD. The CDR3 runs 15 residues. For the CDR3, the DNA is TGTGCCATCAGTGAGTCGCACGACCTCACAGATACGCAGTATTTT. It is translated as CAISESHDLTDTQYF.

This clonotype was counted only a few times. The V and J genes are TRBV5-1 and TRBJ2-5; 8 bases are shared with TRBD2. The CDR3 runs to 15 residues. V gave up 6 bases and J gave up 4 bases; unmatched junction bases: 11. The germline gives CDR1 SGHRS, CDR2 YFSETQ. The chain's CDR3 is CASTSGGYGRETQYF. The DNA of the CDR3 is TGCGCCAGCACAAGCGGGGGATATGGAAGAGAGACCCAGTACTTC.

Many counts were recorded for this clonotype. The chain has TRBV7-2 and TRBJ2-7; maybe TRBD2 (6 bases). The CDR3 extends over 13 amino acids. The V end was cut by 6 bases, the J end by 4 bases, with 13 bases between. The germline V gene has CDR1 SGHTA and CDR2 FQGNSA. The CDR3 DNA is TGTGCCAGCAGACGCTCGGAGGGTTACGAGCAGTACTTC. Amino acid sequence: CASRRSEGYEQYF. Filled out from reference TRBV7-2 and TRBJ2-7, the complete variable domain reads GAGVSQSPSNKVTEKGKDVELRCDPISGHTALYWYRQSLGQGLEFLIYFQGNSAPDKSGLPSDRFSAERTGGSVSTLTIQRTQQEDSAVYLCASRRSEGYEQYFGPGTRLTVT.

This clonotype was recorded a few times. The J gene is TRBJ1-4, the V gene TRBV5-1, with D possibly TRBD1 on 5 matching bases. The length of the CDR3 is 15 residues. Germline V gene data show CDR1 as SGHRS and CDR2 as YFSETQ. Trimming took off 4 bases at V and 8 bases at J, with 18 bases between the two ends. The CDR3 here is CASSNTGLAREKLFF. The DNA of the CDR3 is TGCGCCAGCAGCAATACGGGACTGGCTCGCGAAAAACTGTTTTTT.

This chain links TRBV20-1 with TRBJ2-7, with 8 bases lining up with TRBD1. V was clipped by 6 bases and J by 6 bases; unmatched bases: 10. Germline lookup yields CDR1 DFQATT and CDR2 SNEGSKA (reference sequence). This CDR3 has 13 amino acids. As DNA, the CDR3 is TGCAGTGCCCGGACAGGGTCATCGGCCGAGCAGTACTTC. Residues: CSARTGSSAEQYF.

V gene TRBV7-8 combines with J gene TRBJ2-7; D not certain. V lost 2 bases and J 3 bases, leaving 8 bases between the germline ends. CDR3 length equals 13 residues. Per the germline V gene, CDR1 is SGHVS and CDR2 is FQNEAQ. The CDR3 spells CASSLTNDYEQYF. In nucleotides, the CDR3 is TGTGCCAGCAGCTTAACGAACGACTACGAGCAGTACTTC.

This clonotype was counted at least ten times. The V call is TRBV6-5, the J call TRBJ2-7, with 8 bases fitting TRBD1. The CDR3 contains 15 residues. V shed 0 bases and J 3 bases; nucleotides not matched to a gene: 4. Germline V gene lookup returns CDR1 MNHEY and CDR2 SVGAGI. DNA for the CDR3: TGTGCCAGCAGTTACTCGGGACAGGCTAACTACGAGCAGTACTTC. Encoded protein: CASSYSGQANYEQYF.

This rearrangement joins TRBV12-3 or TRBV12-4 to TRBJ1-6; unclear D gene. CDR3 length: 13 amino acids. V was cut by 3 bases and J by 9 bases, with 9 bases left in between. Written as DNA, the CDR3 is TGTGCCAGCAGTTTCCGGTGGCGTTCACCCCTCCACTTT. It codes for CASSFRWRSPLHF.

This clonotype has at least ten counts. V is TRBV30 and J is TRBJ1-1; possibly TRBD1 for D (6 bases). This CDR3 contains 16 residues. Germline CDR1 GTSNPN, CDR2 SVGIG (reference sequence). V was clipped by 0 bases and J by 1 base, with 15 bases between them. CDR3 nucleotides: TGTGCCTGGAGTGTACCTGCGGGACATACGAACACTGAAGCTTTCTTT. Amino acid sequence: CAWSVPAGHTNTEAFF. Combining the CDR3 with reference TRBV30 and TRBJ1-1 gives the whole variable domain SQTIHQWPATLVQPVGSPLSLECTVEGTSNPNLYWYRQAAGRGLQLLFYSVGIGQISSEVPQNLSASRPQDRQFILSSKKLLLSDSGFYLCAWSVPAGHTNTEAFFGQGTRLTVV.

This clonotype was detected only a few times. The chain joins TRBV6-1 to TRBJ1-2; a weak D match, TRBD1 (5 bases). CDR3 size: 16 residues. Trimming pared 5 bases from V and 7 bases from J, leaving 23 bases between. Germline V gives CDR1 MNHNS, CDR2 SASEGT. The CDR3 coding sequence is TGTGCCAGCAGTCCATTGGGGGGAAGTGGGAATTTTGGCTACACCTTC. Encoded protein: CASSPLGGSGNFGYTF.

This clonotype was counted only a few times. The rearrangement uses TRBV20-1 and TRBJ2-7, with 7 bases that match TRBD2. This CDR3 comprises 13 residues. The germline V gene encodes CDR1 DFQATT and CDR2 SNEGSKA (reference sequence). Trimming took 6 bases from V and 7 from J; bases not matched to a gene: 12. The CDR3 nucleotides read TGCAGTGCCGATGGGGGGGAGGGCGTGGAGCAGTACTTC. The encoded protein is CSADGGEGVEQYF.

This clonotype was picked up a small number of times. The rearrangement links TRBV6-1 to TRBJ2-2; TRBD2 matches at 13 bases. Germline lookup yields CDR1 MNHNS and CDR2 SASEGT. The length of the CDR3 is 18 residues. V shed 6 bases and J 5 bases; nucleotides not matched to a gene: 12. The CDR3 loop is CASSPNQPGLAGTGELFF. CDR3 sequence (DNA): TGTGCCAGCAGCCCTAATCAGCCGGGACTAGCGGGGACCGGGGAGCTGTTTTTT.

The table lists this clonotype with many counts. This chain links TRBV5-1 with TRBJ2-7; 12 positions agree with TRBD1. J gave up 7 bases and V 0 bases, and 5 bases lay outside the gene matches. CDR1 and CDR2 (germline): SGHRS, YFSETQ. CDR3 size: 15 residues. CDR3: CASSLVGQGAGEQYF. CDR3 DNA sequence: TGCGCCAGCAGCTTGGTGGGACAGGGGGCTGGGGAGCAGTACTTC.

This clonotype was counted a few times. The chain employs TRBV3-1 and TRBJ1-5; D is undetermined. Between the trimmed V and J ends, which lost 2 bases and 0 bases, there was a span of 5 bases. Germline CDR1 and CDR2: LGHDT and YNNKEL (reference sequence). This CDR3 spans 14 amino acids. CDR3 nucleotides: TGTGCCAGCAGCCAACAGGTTAGCAATCAGCCCCAGCATTTT. The encoded protein is CASSQQVSNQPQHF.

A single count supports this clonotype. The chain uses TRBV7-9 and TRBJ2-3; weak D call: TRBD2 (6 bases). Between the trimmed V and J ends, which lost 5 bases and 0 bases, there was a span of 21 bases. Germline CDR1 and CDR2: SEHNR and FQNEAQ (reference sequence). There are 18 residues in the CDR3. The CDR3: CASSQDPGLRTSTDTQYF. CDR3 bases: TGTGCCAGCAGCCAAGATCCGGGACTTAGGACGAGCACAGATACGCAGTATTTT.

This clonotype was observed many times. The CDR3 is CASSPRTSGSYEQYF. The CDR3, as DNA: TGTGCCAGCAGCCCGAGGACTAGCGGCTCCTACGAGCAGTACTTC. The chain combines TRBV13 with TRBJ2-7; 10 positions match TRBD2. V was pared by 5 bases and J by 0 bases, with 4 bases of the junction left unmatched. The CDR3 loop spans 15 amino acids. Germline V gives CDR1 PRHDT, CDR2 FYEKMQ (reference sequence).

The chain employs TRBV19 and TRBJ1-3; D possibly corresponds to TRBD1 (6 bases). CDR1 and CDR2 (germline): LNHDA, SQIVND (reference sequence). This CDR3 spans 15 amino acids. V lost 6 bases and J lost 5, with 17 bases in between. CDR3 sequence: CASSTSRDNRNTIYF. In nucleotides, the CDR3 is TGTGCCAGTAGCACTTCTCGGGACAACCGAAACACCATATATTTT.